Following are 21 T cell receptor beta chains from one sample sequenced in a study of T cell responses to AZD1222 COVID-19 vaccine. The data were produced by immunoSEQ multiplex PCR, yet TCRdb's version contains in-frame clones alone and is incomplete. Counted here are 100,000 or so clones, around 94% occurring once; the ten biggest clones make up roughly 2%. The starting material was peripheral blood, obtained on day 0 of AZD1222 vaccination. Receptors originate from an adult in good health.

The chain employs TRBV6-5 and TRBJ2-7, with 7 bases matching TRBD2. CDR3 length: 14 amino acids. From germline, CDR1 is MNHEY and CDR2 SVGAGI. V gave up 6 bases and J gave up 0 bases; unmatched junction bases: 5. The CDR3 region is CASRLTSFSYEQYF. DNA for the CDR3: TGTGCCAGCAGGCTGACTAGCTTCTCCTACGAGCAGTACTTC.

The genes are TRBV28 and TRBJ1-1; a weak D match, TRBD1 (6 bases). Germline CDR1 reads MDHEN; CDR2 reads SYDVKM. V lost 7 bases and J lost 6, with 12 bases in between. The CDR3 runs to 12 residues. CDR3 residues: CASIQQGPEAFF. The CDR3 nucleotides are TGTGCCAGCATACAACAGGGTCCTGAAGCTTTCTTT.

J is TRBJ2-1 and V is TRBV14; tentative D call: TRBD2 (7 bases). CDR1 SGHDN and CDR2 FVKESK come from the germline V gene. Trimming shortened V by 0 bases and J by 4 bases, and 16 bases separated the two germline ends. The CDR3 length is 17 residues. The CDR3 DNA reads TGTGCCAGCAGCCAAGAGGTCGGACTAGGGGGATACAATGAGCAGTTCTTC. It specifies CASSQEVGLGGYNEQFF.

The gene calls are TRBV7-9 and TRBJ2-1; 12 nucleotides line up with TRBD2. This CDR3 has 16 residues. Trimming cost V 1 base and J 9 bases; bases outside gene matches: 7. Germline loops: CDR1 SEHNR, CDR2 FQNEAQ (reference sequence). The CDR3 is CASSLVGLAGSGEQFF. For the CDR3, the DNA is TGTGCCAGCAGCTTAGTCGGACTAGCGGGGAGTGGTGAGCAGTTCTTC.

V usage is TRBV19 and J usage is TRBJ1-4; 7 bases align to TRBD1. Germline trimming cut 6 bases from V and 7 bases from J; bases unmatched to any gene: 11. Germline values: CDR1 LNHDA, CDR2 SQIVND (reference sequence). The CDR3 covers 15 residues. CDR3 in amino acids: CASRAARGLGEKLFF. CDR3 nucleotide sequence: TGTGCCAGTAGAGCGGCGAGGGGGCTCGGTGAAAAACTGTTTTTT. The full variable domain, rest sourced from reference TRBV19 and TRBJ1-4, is DGGITQSPKYLFRKEGQNVTLSCEQNLNHDAMYWYRQDPGQGLRLIYYSQIVNDFQKGDIAEGYSVSREKKESFPLTVTSAQKNPTAFYLCASRAARGLGEKLFFGSGTQLSVL.

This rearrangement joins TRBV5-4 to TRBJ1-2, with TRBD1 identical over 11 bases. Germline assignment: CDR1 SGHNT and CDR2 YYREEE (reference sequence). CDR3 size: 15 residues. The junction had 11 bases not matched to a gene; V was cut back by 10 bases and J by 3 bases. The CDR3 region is CAGRTGGLRDYGYTF. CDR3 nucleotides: TGTGCCGGGCGGACAGGGGGCTTGCGGGACTATGGCTACACCTTC.

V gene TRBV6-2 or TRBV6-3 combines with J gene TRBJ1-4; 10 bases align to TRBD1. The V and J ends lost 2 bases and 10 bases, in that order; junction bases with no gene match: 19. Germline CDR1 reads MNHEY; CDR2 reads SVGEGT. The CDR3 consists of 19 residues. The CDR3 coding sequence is TGTGCCAGCAGTTACAGCCGGGACAGGGGTTTTCTTTTCTCTGGAAAACTGTTTTTT. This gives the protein CASSYSRDRGFLFSGKLFF.

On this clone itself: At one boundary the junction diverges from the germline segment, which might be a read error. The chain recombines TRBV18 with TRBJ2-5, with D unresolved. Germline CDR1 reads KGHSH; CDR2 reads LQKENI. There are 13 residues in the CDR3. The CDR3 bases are TGTGCCAGCTCACCGCATACTCAAGAGGCCCAGTACTTC. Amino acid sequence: CASSPHTQEAQYF. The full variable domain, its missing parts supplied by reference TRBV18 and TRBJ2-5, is NAGVMQNPRHLVRRRGQEARLRCSPMKGHSHVYWYRQLPEEGLKFMVYLQKENIIDESGMPKERFSAEFPKEGPSILRIQQVVRGDSAAYFCASSPHTQEAQYFGPGTRLLVL.

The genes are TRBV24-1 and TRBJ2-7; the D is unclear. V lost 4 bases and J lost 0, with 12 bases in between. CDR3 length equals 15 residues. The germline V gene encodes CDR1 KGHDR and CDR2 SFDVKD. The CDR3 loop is CATSDHDSVSYEQYF. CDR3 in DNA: TGTGCCACCAGTGACCACGATTCCGTCTCCTACGAGCAGTACTTC.

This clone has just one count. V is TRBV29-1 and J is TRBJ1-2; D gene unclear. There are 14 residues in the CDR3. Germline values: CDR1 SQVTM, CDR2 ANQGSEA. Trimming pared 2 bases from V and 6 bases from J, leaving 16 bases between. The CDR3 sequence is CSVERRRPMDGYTF. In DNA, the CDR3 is TGCAGCGTTGAAAGGCGGCGGCCGATGGATGGCTACACCTTC.

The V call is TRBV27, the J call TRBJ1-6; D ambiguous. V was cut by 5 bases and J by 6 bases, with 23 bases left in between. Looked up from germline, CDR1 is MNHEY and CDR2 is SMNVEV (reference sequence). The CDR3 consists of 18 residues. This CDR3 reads CASSPTFPARMGNSPLHF. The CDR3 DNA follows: TGTGCCAGCAGTCCAACATTCCCGGCCCGGATGGGTAATTCACCCCTCCACTTT.

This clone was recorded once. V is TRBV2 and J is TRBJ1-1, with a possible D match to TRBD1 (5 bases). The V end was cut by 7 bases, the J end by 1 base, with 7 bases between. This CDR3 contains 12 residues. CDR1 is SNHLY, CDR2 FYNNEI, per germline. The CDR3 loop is CASNDRNTEAFF. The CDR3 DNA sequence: TGTGCCAGCAACGACAGGAACACTGAAGCTTTCTTT. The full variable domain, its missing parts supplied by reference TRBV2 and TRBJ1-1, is EPEVTQTPSHQVTQMGQEVILRCVPISNHLYFYWYRQILGQKVEFLVSFYNNEISEKSEIFDDQFSVERPDGSNFTLKIRSTKLEDSAMYFCASNDRNTEAFFGQGTRLTVV.

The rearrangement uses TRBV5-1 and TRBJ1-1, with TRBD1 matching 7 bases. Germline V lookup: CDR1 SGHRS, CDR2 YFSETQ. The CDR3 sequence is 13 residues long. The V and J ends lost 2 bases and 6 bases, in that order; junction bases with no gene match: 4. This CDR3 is CASSLAQGAEAFF. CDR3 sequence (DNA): TGCGCCAGCAGCTTAGCTCAGGGGGCTGAAGCTTTCTTT.

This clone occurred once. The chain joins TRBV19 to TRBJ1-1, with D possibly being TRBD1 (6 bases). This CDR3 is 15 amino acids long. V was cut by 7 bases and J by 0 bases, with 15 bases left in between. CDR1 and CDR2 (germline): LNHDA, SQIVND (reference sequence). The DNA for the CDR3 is TGTGCCAGTATAGGACAGAGTACCATGAACACTGAAGCTTTCTTT. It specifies CASIGQSTMNTEAFF.

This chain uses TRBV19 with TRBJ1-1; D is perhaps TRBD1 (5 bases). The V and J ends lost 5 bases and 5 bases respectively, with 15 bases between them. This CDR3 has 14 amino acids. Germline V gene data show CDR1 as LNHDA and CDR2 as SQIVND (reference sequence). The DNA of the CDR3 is TGTGCCAGTAGTTTGGGTTGGGGGAAAACTGAAGCTTTCTTT. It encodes CASSLGWGKTEAFF.

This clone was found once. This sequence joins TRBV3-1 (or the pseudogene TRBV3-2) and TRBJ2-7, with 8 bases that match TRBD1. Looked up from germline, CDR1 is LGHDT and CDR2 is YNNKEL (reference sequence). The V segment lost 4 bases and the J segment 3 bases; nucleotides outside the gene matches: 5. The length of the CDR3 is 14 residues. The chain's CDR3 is CASSPGQAFYEQYF. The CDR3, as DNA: TGTGCCAGCAGCCCGGGACAGGCTTTCTACGAGCAGTACTTC.

The CDR3 loop is CASSQRVSRGTDTQYF. CDR3 DNA: TGTGCCAGCAGCCAACGTGTTAGCAGAGGCACAGATACGCAGTATTTT. The rearrangement uses TRBV3-1 (or the pseudogene TRBV3-2) and TRBJ2-3; D is unresolved. The CDR3 loop spans 16 amino acids. Germline-derived CDR1 and CDR2 are LGHDT and YNNKEL (reference sequence). The V end lost 2 bases, the J end lost 1 base, and 13 bases lay between the germline ends.

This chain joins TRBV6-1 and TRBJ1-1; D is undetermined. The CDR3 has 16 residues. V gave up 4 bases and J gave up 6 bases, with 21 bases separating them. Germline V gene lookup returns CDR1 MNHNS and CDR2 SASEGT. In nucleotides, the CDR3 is TGTGCCAGCAGTGCTCCGGGCTCGGCGGGGATTTCTGAAGCTTTCTTT. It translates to CASSAPGSAGISEAFF.

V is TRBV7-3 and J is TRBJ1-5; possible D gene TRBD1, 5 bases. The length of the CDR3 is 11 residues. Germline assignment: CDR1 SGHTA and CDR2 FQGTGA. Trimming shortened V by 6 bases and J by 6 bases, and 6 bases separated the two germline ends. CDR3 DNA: TGTGCCAGCAGGGGACGTCAGCCCCAGCATTTT. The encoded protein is CASRGRQPQHF. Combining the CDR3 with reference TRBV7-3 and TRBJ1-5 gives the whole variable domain GAGVSQTPSNKVTEKGKYVELRCDPISGHTALYWYRQSLGQGPEFLIYFQGTGAADDSGLPNDRFFAVRPEGSVSTLKIQRTERGDSAVYLCASRGRQPQHFGDGTRLSIL.

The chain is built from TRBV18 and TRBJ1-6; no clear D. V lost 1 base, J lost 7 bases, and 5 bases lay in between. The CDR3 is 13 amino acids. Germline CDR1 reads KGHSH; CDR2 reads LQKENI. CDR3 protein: CASSPQENSPLHF. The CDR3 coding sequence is TGTGCCAGCTCACCACAGGAAAATTCACCCCTCCACTTT.

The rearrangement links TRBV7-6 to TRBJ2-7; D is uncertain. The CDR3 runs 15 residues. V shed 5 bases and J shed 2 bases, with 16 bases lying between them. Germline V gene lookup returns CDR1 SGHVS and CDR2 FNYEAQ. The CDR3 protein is CASSPSPLRPYEQYF. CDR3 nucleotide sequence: TGTGCCAGCAGCCCTAGTCCACTGAGGCCCTACGAGCAGTACTTC.